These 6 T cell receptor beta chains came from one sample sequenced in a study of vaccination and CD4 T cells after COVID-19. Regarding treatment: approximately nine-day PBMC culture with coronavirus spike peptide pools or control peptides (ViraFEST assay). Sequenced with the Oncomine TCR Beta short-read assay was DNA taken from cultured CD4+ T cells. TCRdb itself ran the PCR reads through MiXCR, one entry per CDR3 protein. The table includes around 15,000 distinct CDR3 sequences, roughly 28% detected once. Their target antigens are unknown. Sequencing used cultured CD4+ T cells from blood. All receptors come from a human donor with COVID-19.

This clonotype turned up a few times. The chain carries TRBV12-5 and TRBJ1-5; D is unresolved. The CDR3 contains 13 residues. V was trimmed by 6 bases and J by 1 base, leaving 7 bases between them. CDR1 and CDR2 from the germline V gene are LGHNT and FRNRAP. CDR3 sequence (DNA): TGTGCTAGTGGACCCGGAAGCAATCAGCCCCAGCATTTT. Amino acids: CASGPGSNQPQHF.

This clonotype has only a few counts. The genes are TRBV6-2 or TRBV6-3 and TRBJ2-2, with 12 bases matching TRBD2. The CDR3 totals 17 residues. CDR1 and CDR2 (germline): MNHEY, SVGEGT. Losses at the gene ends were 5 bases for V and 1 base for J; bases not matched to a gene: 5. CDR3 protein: CASSHGLAGRNTGELFF. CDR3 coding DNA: TGTGCCAGCAGTCACGGACTAGCGGGGAGGAACACCGGGGAGCTGTTTTTT.

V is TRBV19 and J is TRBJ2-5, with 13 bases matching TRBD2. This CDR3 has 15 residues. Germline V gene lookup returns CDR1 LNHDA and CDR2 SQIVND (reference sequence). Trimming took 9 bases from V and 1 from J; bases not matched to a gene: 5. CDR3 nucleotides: TGTGCCAGCGCGACTAGCGGGGGGCCCCAAGAGACCCAGTACTTC. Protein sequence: CASATSGGPQETQYF.

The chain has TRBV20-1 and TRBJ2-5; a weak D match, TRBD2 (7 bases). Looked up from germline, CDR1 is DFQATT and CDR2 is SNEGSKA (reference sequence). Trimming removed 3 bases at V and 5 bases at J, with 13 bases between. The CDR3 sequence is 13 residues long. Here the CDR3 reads CSASTGGHETQYF. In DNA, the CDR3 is TGCAGTGCTAGCACGGGGGGCCATGAGACCCAGTACTTC.

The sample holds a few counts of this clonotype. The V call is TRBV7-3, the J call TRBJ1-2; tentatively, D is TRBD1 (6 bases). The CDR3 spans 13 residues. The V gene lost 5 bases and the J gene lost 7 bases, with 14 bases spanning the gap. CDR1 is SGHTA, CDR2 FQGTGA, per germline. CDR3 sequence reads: CASSPTGFGGYTF. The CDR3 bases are TGTGCCAGCAGCCCCACAGGGTTTGGTGGCTACACCTTC.

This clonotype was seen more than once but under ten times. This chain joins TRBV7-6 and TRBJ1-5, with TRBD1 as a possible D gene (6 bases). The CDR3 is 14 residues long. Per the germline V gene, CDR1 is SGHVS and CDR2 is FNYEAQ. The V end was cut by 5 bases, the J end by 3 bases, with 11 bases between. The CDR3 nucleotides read TGTGCCAGCAGCCCAGGGGTTTCCAATCAGCCCCAGCATTTT. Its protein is CASSPGVSNQPQHF.